This entry describes one T cell receptor (beta chain). The target of this receptor is not known. No much larger clone is present one base from it, and per-base qualities are unavailable. The sample is drawn from a study of cytomegalovirus exposure and HLA in healthy donors listed by TCRdb under 2017. The study in broad terms: According to a later analysis, the 120 or so validation repertoires were produced on the same platform as the 700 or so repertoires of the first cohort. Besides the first cohort of 550 to 750 subjects, a separate validation cohort made up of roughly 120 different subjects was used. To predict cytomegalovirus infection status, the study combined high-throughput TCR immunosequencing, statistical association of individual TCRs with disease status, and machine learning. The study aimed to test whether cataloging public T cell receptors could reveal signatures of past pathogen exposure.

Library method: the immunoSEQ multiplex PCR assay. For the original study's pipeline: A statistical classification framework was developed to diagnose cytomegalovirus status using the catalog of TCR beta chain sequences. Sourced from immuneACCESS, this table was stored by TCRdb with only in-frame sequences that have V and J called. A share of the clones is absent; for the studies checked, an unresolved V gene accounts for under half, and the remainder has no known explanation. That table supplies the V and J calls and clone size; D and trimming were determined from the DNA. The sample records tens of thousands of clones, more than 80% of which are singletons. Of the sample, roughly 1.2% falls within the top ten clones. Overall study results and their limits: The authors suggested that the approach could potentially be generalized to other disease states and immunological phenotypes. The validation cohort had no HLA typing available for a later analysis, so co-occurrence within that cohort was assessed over all 120 or so repertoires. The study gave a list of about 160 TCR beta chains associated with cytomegalovirus. While some public TCRs were present in many individuals, most TCR sequences turned up only very rarely across donors. Of the cluster scores, roughly 93% were above 0 in a later analysis, which found that TCRs clustered in the first cohort also tended to co-occur in the 130 or so validation repertoires. In both the original and validation cohorts, the classifier was reported to diagnose cytomegalovirus status with high specificity and sensitivity. A few of the identified cytomegalovirus-associated TCR beta chains were confirmed in vitro to be specific for cytomegalovirus antigens.

The donors were included in the validation cohort of some 120 subjects, a group kept apart from the approximately 700-subject first cohort. Trimming leaves V shorter by 1 base and J shorter by 7 bases, with the junction holding 10 bases beyond the gene matches. Reading from cysteine to phenylalanine, the CDR3 counts 16 amino acids. Only CDR3 DNA remains: 48 bases, in frame from the first base. As encoded in the germline V gene (reference sequence), CDR1 is LNHDA while CDR2 is SQIVND. The V gene is TRBV19 and the J gene is TRBJ2-4; a stretch of 7 junction bases matches TRBD2. This TCR was recovered from a man younger than 35 in good health and CMV-seronegative. The sample consisted of PBMCs. The CDR3 reads as follows: CASSIVSGGRWNIQYF. The nucleotides read TGTGCCAGTAGTATAGTTTCTGGCGGGAGATGGAACATTCAGTACTTC.